The present entry profiles one T cell receptor beta chain with its context. Antigen: not known. This record comes from a study of cytomegalovirus exposure and HLA in healthy donors. The wider study: Samples from HLA-typed donors yielded approximately 80 million unique TCRs in an early data release. Whole-study findings and limits: The classifier reportedly diagnosed cytomegalovirus status with high specificity and sensitivity. Per published accounts, TCR beta sequences correctly predicted the HLA-A and HLA-B alleles of most subjects. Rarity held for most TCR sequences, but there were some public TCRs that occurred in many donors.

The PCR had 60 Vbeta and 13 Jbeta primers. Clones were read by immunoSEQ multiplex PCR, and TCRdb kept only the in-frame ones, dropping some. Among about 180,000 clones listed, roughly 78% were seen once. CDR1 is SNHLY, CDR2 FYNNEI, per germline. Trimming took off 4 bases at V and 0 bases at J, with 11 bases between the two ends. CDR3 length: 15 residues. The sequencing sample was made of PBMCs. V gene TRBV2 combines with J gene TRBJ2-3; D may be TRBD1 (5 bases). This sequence originates from a woman aged 25 to 39 in good health and CMV-seronegative. The CDR3: CASSAQGLSTDTQYF. In nucleotides, the CDR3 is TGTGCCAGCAGTGCCCAGGGCCTAAGCACAGATACGCAGTATTTT. Full variable domain (missing parts from reference TRBV2 and TRBJ2-3): EPEVTQTPSHQVTQMGQEVILRCVPISNHLYFYWYRQILGQKVEFLVSFYNNEISEKSEIFDDQFSVERPDGSNFTLKIRSTKLEDSAMYFCASSAQGLSTDTQYFGPGTRLTVL.